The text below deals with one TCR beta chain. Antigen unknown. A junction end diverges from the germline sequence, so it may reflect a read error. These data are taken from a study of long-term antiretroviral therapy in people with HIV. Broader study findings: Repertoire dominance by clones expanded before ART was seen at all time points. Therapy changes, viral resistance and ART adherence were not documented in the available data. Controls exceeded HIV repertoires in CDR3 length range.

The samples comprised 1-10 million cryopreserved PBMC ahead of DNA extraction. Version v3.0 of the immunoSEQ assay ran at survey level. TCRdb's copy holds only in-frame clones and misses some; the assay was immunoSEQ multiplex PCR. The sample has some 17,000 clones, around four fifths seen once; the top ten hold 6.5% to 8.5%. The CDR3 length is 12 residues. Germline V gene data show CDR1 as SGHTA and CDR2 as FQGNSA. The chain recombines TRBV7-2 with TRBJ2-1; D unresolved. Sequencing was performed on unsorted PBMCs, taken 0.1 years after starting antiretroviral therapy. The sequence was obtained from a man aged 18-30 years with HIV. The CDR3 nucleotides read TGTGCCAGCAGCTTCTCCCACAATGAGCAGTTCTTC. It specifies CASSFSHNEQFF.